The 23 T cell receptor beta chains reported below all come from one sample, sequenced in a study of shared clonotypes between healthy human individuals. Using immunoSEQ multiplex PCR, the repertoire was profiled, and TCRdb retains in-frame clones only, with some absent. The table has millions of clones, 90% to 95% seen once. The sequenced material came from naive CD4+ T cells sorted from blood. Regarding subset: CD45RA+ positively selected. The origin of the receptors is a man between 18 and 29 years old in good health.

The rearrangement joins TRBV4-3 to TRBJ1-4; D is possibly TRBD1 (6 bases). This CDR3 region has 16 residues. Germline-derived CDR1 and CDR2 are LGHNA and YSLEER. Trimming took off 1 base at V and 4 bases at J, with 13 bases between the two ends. CDR3 in DNA: TGCGCCAGCAGCCAAGCCGGGACATACAATAATGAAAAACTGTTTTTT. Protein: CASSQAGTYNNEKLFF.

The chain joins TRBV11-2 to TRBJ2-2; D not certain. The CDR3 has 14 amino acids. CDR1 is SGHAT and CDR2 is FQNNGV in the germline V gene. V lost 1 base and J lost 0, with 3 bases in between. This CDR3 reads CASSLASNTGELFF. The CDR3 region has the DNA TGTGCCAGCAGCTTAGCCTCGAACACCGGGGAGCTGTTTTTT.

V is TRBV14 and J is TRBJ1-2, with 7 nucleotides matching TRBD1. This CDR3 spans 12 amino acids. V lost 4 bases to trimming and J lost 7 bases; unmatched junction nucleotides: 3. In germline, CDR1 is SGHDN, CDR2 FVKESK. CDR3 protein: CASSRDRAGYTF. The CDR3 DNA is TGTGCCAGCAGCCGCGACAGGGCTGGCTACACCTTC. Together with reference TRBV14 and TRBJ1-2, the CDR3 gives the full variable domain: EAGVTQFPSHSVIEKGQTVTLRCDPISGHDNLYWYRRVMGKEIKFLLHFVKESKQDESGMPNNRFLAERTGGTYSTLKVQPAELEDSGVYFCASSRDRAGYTFGSGTRLTVV.

V usage is TRBV2 and J usage is TRBJ2-3; 9 positions match TRBD2. The germline V gene encodes CDR1 SNHLY and CDR2 FYNNEI. The CDR3 loop spans 17 amino acids. The V and J ends lost 3 bases and 2 bases, in that order; junction bases with no gene match: 9. As DNA, the CDR3 is TGTGCCAGCAGTGAGTTGGCGACTAGCGGATCCACAGATACGCAGTATTTT. The encoded protein is CASSELATSGSTDTQYF.

The CDR3 here is CASGLAGPFGEQFF. The CDR3 bases are TGTGCCAGCGGCTTAGCGGGACCCTTCGGGGAGCAGTTCTTC. The J gene is TRBJ2-1, the V gene TRBV6-5; 8 nucleotides match TRBD2. The CDR3 runs 14 residues. The ends lost 8 bases at V and 10 bases at J; junction bases unmatched: 13. Germline CDR1 is MNHEY and CDR2 is SVGAGI.

This clone was detected a few times. The gene calls are TRBV7-2 and TRBJ1-1; tentatively, D is TRBD1 (5 bases). V was cut by 1 base and J by 5 bases, with 11 bases left in between. Germline loops: CDR1 SGHTA, CDR2 FQGNSA. The CDR3 spans 14 residues. The CDR3 region is CASSLGRDWTEAFF. CDR3 DNA sequence: TGTGCCAGCAGCTTAGGAAGGGACTGGACTGAAGCTTTCTTT.

The chain couples TRBV18 to TRBJ1-4; D ambiguous. Per germline, CDR1 KGHSH and CDR2 LQKENI. There are 14 residues in the CDR3. V was cut by 2 bases and J by 8 bases, with 12 bases left in between. The CDR3, as DNA: TGTGCCAGCTCACCAGGGCAGGTGGAGGAAAAACTGTTTTTT. Translated, it gives CASSPGQVEEKLFF.

Concerning this clone itself: The sample contains more than one DNA sequence encoding this CDR3. The CDR3 DNA follows: TGTGCCAGCAGTGTTTTGGGTTACGAGCAGTACTTC. Its protein product is CASSVLGYEQYF. This sequence joins TRBV2 and TRBJ2-7; D remains unclear. Germline lookup yields CDR1 SNHLY and CDR2 FYNNEI. CDR3 size: 12 residues. The V gene lost 4 bases and the J gene lost 4 bases, with 8 bases spanning the gap.

This chain links TRBV7-9 with TRBJ1-2, with 9 bases identical to TRBD1. Germline V gene sequence: CDR1 SEHNR, CDR2 FQNEAQ (reference sequence). This CDR3 has 17 residues. V lost 0 bases to trimming and J lost 5 bases; unmatched junction nucleotides: 10. CDR3 coding DNA: TGTGCCAGCAGCTTAGCGGCCCTCGGGACAGGGCGGTATGGCTACACCTTC. Its protein product is CASSLAALGTGRYGYTF.

The chain combines TRBV7-8 with TRBJ2-3; D gene unclear. The V gene lost 1 base and the J gene lost 0 bases, with 11 bases spanning the gap. The CDR3 length is 16 residues. Germline CDR1 SGHVS, CDR2 FQNEAQ. The CDR3 loop is CASSLGVAASTDTQYF. DNA for the CDR3: TGTGCCAGCAGCTTAGGTGTCGCGGCTAGCACAGATACGCAGTATTTT.

This chain connects TRBV28 to TRBJ2-7; tentative D call: TRBD1 (6 bases). V was clipped by 6 bases and J by 2 bases, with 11 bases between them. Germline CDR1 MDHEN, CDR2 SYDVKM. The CDR3 has 13 amino acids. The CDR3 sequence: CASSWGTTYEQYF. DNA of the CDR3: TGTGCCAGCAGCTGGGGGACAACCTACGAGCAGTACTTC.

This clone was seen once. The V and J genes are TRBV19 and TRBJ1-2; D might be TRBD1 (6 bases). The CDR3 covers 14 residues. Germline V gene data show CDR1 as LNHDA and CDR2 as SQIVND (reference sequence). Trimming took 5 bases from V and 4 from J, leaving 14 bases between them. The DNA of the CDR3 is TGTGCCAGTAGTTTTAGACAGGCCGTCTATGGCTACACCTTC. Protein product: CASSFRQAVYGYTF.

Note on this clone: The sample holds other DNA sequences that translate to the same CDR3. The rearrangement links TRBV7-2 to TRBJ2-3, with D unclear. Germline CDR1 is SGHTA and CDR2 is FQGNSA. Trimming stripped 5 bases from V and 3 bases from J, with 12 bases between. CDR3 length: 14 residues. CDR3 coding DNA: TGTGCCAGCAGCCTCCGACTTTCTACAGATACGCAGTATTTT. Encoded protein: CASSLRLSTDTQYF.

This clone was recorded only once. The J gene is TRBJ1-3, the V gene TRBV6-1; tentatively, D is TRBD1 (5 bases). There are 14 residues in the CDR3. V gave up 8 bases and J gave up 5 bases, with 16 bases separating them. Germline V gene sequence: CDR1 MNHNS, CDR2 SASEGT. CDR3: CASGDPFGRNTIYF. For the CDR3, the DNA is TGTGCCAGCGGGGACCCCTTCGGTAGAAACACCATATATTTT.

On this clone itself: This specimen includes other DNA sequences encoding the same CDR3. This chain joins TRBV7-8 and TRBJ1-2; D might be TRBD1 (5 bases). Trimming took off 1 base at V and 2 bases at J, with 5 bases between the two ends. The CDR3 sequence is 13 residues long. From germline, CDR1 is SGHVS and CDR2 FQNEAQ. The CDR3 nucleotides read TGTGCCAGCAGCTTAGGACAGAACTATGGCTACACCTTC. Protein sequence: CASSLGQNYGYTF. Using reference TRBV7-8 and TRBJ1-2 for the parts outside the CDR3, the full variable domain is GAGVSQSPRYKVAKRGQDVALRCDPISGHVSLFWYQQALGQGPEFLTYFQNEAQLDKSGLPSDRFFAERPEGSVSTLKIQRTQQEDSAVYLCASSLGQNYGYTFGSGTRLTVV.

V gene TRBV6-5 combines with J gene TRBJ2-7; 7 bases fit TRBD2. The CDR3 spans 13 residues. The V gene end was trimmed by 6 bases and the J gene end by 6 bases; junction bases not matched to a gene: 8. Germline V gives CDR1 MNHEY, CDR2 SVGAGI. The CDR3 coding sequence is TGTGCCAGCAGGTCGCACACTAGCGCCGAGCAGTACTTC. Translated, it gives CASRSHTSAEQYF.

As to this clone: In the same sample, other DNA sequences code for this CDR3. The CDR3 coding sequence is TGTGCCAGCACTGGACAGGGCGGAACCGGGGAGCTGTTTTTT. Protein: CASTGQGGTGELFF. This sequence joins TRBV2 and TRBJ2-2, with 8 bases lining up with TRBD1. Germline V gene sequence: CDR1 SNHLY, CDR2 FYNNEI. CDR3 length: 14 amino acids. The V gene end was trimmed by 7 bases and the J gene end by 5 bases; junction bases not matched to a gene: 6.

Here the CDR3 DNA reads TGTGCCAGCTCACCACAAACAACAGGGCTGAGAACTGAAGCTTTCTTT. It encodes CASSPQTTGLRTEAFF. The V gene is TRBV18, the J gene TRBJ1-1, with TRBD1 as a possible D gene (6 bases). V was trimmed by 1 base and J by 5 bases, leaving 17 bases between them. This CDR3 is 16 amino acids long. CDR1 KGHSH and CDR2 LQKENI come from the germline V gene. The variable domain in full, with the rest retrieved from reference TRBV18 and TRBJ1-1, is NAGVMQNPRHLVRRRGQEARLRCSPMKGHSHVYWYRQLPEEGLKFMVYLQKENIIDESGMPKERFSAEFPKEGPSILRIQQVVRGDSAAYFCASSPQTTGLRTEAFFGQGTRLTVV.

The chain uses TRBV7-2 and TRBJ2-2; 14 bases are a match to TRBD2. The CDR3 runs 18 residues. Germline CDR1 is SGHTA and CDR2 is FQGNSA. V shed 2 bases and J 1 base; nucleotides not matched to a gene: 3. The CDR3 loop is CASSLFGLAGGNTGELFF. In DNA form, the CDR3 reads TGTGCCAGCAGCTTATTCGGACTAGCGGGGGGGAACACCGGGGAGCTGTTTTTT. The full variable domain, rest sourced from reference TRBV7-2 and TRBJ2-2, is GAGVSQSPSNKVTEKGKDVELRCDPISGHTALYWYRQSLGQGLEFLIYFQGNSAPDKSGLPSDRFSAERTGGSVSTLTIQRTQQEDSAVYLCASSLFGLAGGNTGELFFGEGSRLTVL.

The CDR3 is CASSFRAANTGELFF. CDR3 DNA: TGTGCCAGCAGCTTCAGGGCGGCGAACACCGGGGAGCTGTTTTTT. The chain has TRBV7-8 and TRBJ2-2; D might be TRBD1 (5 bases). The CDR3 spans 15 residues. Germline values: CDR1 SGHVS, CDR2 FQNEAQ. The V and J ends lost 3 bases and 0 bases respectively, with 8 bases between them.

The chain employs TRBV4-1 and TRBJ1-2; D may be TRBD1 (5 bases). The CDR3 sequence is 12 residues long. The germline V gene has CDR1 MGHRA and CDR2 YSYEKL. V lost 4 bases and J lost 7, with 10 bases in between. CDR3 DNA sequence: TGCGCCAGCAGCCCTTGGGGGGTTGGCTACACCTTC. Amino acids: CASSPWGVGYTF.

V is TRBV18 and J is TRBJ1-3; no clear D gene. Germline V gene data show CDR1 as KGHSH and CDR2 as LQKENI. This CDR3 comprises 16 residues. The V and J ends lost 0 bases and 0 bases respectively, with 9 bases between them. The CDR3 loop reads CASSPPGGNSGNTIYF. The CDR3 DNA follows: TGTGCCAGCTCACCACCGGGCGGAAACTCTGGAAACACCATATATTTT.

This clone has just a few counts. Other DNA sequences within the sample encode an identical CDR3. J is TRBJ2-7 and V is TRBV7-2; D is uncertain. Germline CDR1 and CDR2: SGHTA and FQGNSA. This CDR3 region has 11 residues. Trimming cost V 3 bases and J 4 bases, with 4 bases left between them. In DNA form, the CDR3 reads TGTGCCAGCAGCTTGTCTTACGAGCAGTACTTC. As protein: CASSLSYEQYF.